What follows are 12 T cell receptor beta chains derived from one specimen sequenced in a study of T cell clonality in common variable immunodeficiency. Libraries were prepared by immunoSEQ multiplex PCR; TCRdb keeps only in-frame clonotypes and omits some of them. This sample comprises some 80,000 clones, none seen once only. The material sequenced was peripheral blood mononuclear cells. Receptor source: a person between 18 and 70 years old in good health.

This clone has more than one count but fewer than ten. Germline and junction disagree at one end, which may indicate a read error. The read stops 3 residues short of the end of the CDR3; the missing end is completed from the germline J gene. The sample has other DNA sequences that encode this CDR3 too. The rearrangement joins TRBV19 to TRBJ2-1, with D perhaps matching TRBD1 (5 bases). The CDR3 sequence is 13 residues long. Germline V gives CDR1 LNHDA, CDR2 SQIVND (reference sequence). CDR3 DNA, as far as it was read: TGCGCCAGTAGTATCGACAGCTACAATGAG. It is translated as CASSIDSYNE. The whole CDR3 protein reads CASSIDSYNEQFF.

This clone was seen at least ten times. Read sequence stops 3 residues before the CDR3 end, and the germline J gene provides the missing end. The gene calls are TRBV6-2 or TRBV6-3 and TRBJ1-2, with D possibly TRBD1 on 6 matching bases. From germline, CDR1 is MNHEY and CDR2 SVGEGT. V was clipped by 6 bases and J by 4 bases, with 18 bases between them. CDR3 length: 15 residues. The DNA read from the CDR3 is TGTGCCAGCAGACCCCCAGGGGCCCCCGTCTATGGC. It translates to CASRPPGAPVYG. The full CDR3 reads CASRPPGAPVYGYTF.

This clone has ten or more counts. The CDR3 end is not reached by the read, which stops 3 residues before it; the germline J gene fills it in. This chain joins TRBV7-2 and TRBJ1-1; possible D gene TRBD1, 5 bases. Trimming took off 3 bases at V and 2 bases at J, with 7 bases between the two ends. Germline V CDR1 and CDR2: SGHTA, FQGNSA. CDR3 length: 13 amino acids. CDR3 DNA, as far as it was read: TGTGCCAGCAGCTTCGGGGGAAACACTGAA. This gives the protein CASSFGGNTE. The complete CDR3 reads CASSFGGNTEAFF. The variable domain in full, with the rest retrieved from reference TRBV7-2 and TRBJ1-1, is GAGVSQSPSNKVTEKGKDVELRCDPISGHTALYWYRQSLGQGLEFLIYFQGNSAPDKSGLPSDRFSAERTGGSVSTLTIQRTQQEDSAVYLCASSFGGNTEAFFGQGTRLTVV.

The sample holds many counts of this clone. Read sequence stops 3 residues before the CDR3 end, and the germline J gene provides the missing end. The chain carries TRBV7-9 and TRBJ2-7; TRBD1 matches at 8 bases. This CDR3 has 15 residues. The germline CDR1 and CDR2 sequences are SEHNR and FQNEAQ (reference sequence). Germline trimming cut 6 bases from V and 4 bases from J; bases unmatched to any gene: 11. CDR3 region: CASRPGTGNFYEQYF. The part of the CDR3 DNA that was read is TGTGCCAGCAGACCCGGGACAGGAAATTTTTACGAG.

This clone was seen at least ten times. The read stops 3 residues short of the end of the CDR3; the missing end is completed from the germline J gene. V is TRBV7-3 and J is TRBJ2-3; D gene ambiguous. This CDR3 is built from 13 residues. V lost 0 bases to trimming and J lost 5 bases, with 6 bases between them. CDR1 is SGHTA and CDR2 is FQGTGA in the germline V gene. The chain's CDR3 is CASSLTRVDTQYF. The covered CDR3 bases are TGTGCCAGCAGCTTAACTAGGGTAGATACG.

There are many counts of this clone. The read comes to an end 3 residues before the CDR3 does, leaving the germline J gene to fill in the end. The V call is TRBV19, the J call TRBJ1-5; 9 bases line up with TRBD1. In germline, CDR1 is LNHDA, CDR2 SQIVND (reference sequence). The V segment lost 3 bases and the J segment 7 bases; nucleotides outside the gene matches: 4. The CDR3 length is 14 residues. Here the CDR3 reads CASSMTGGRQPQHF. The sequenced part of the CDR3 DNA is TGTGCCAGTAGTATGACAGGGGGTCGCCAGCCC. The full variable domain, rest sourced from reference TRBV19 and TRBJ1-5, is DGGITQSPKYLFRKEGQNVTLSCEQNLNHDAMYWYRQDPGQGLRLIYYSQIVNDFQKGDIAEGYSVSREKKESFPLTVTSAQKNPTAFYLCASSMTGGRQPQHFGDGTRLSIL.

This clone was recorded many times. The read ends 3 residues shy of where the CDR3 ends; the end is completed using the germline J gene. V is TRBV7-9 and J is TRBJ2-5; maybe TRBD2 (6 bases). The CDR3 contains 11 residues. Deletions cut 10 bases from V and 5 bases from J, with 11 bases between. CDR1 is SEHNR and CDR2 is FQNEAQ in the germline V gene (reference sequence). CDR3 DNA (partial): TGTGCCATCACTAGCTCGGAGACC. Translated: CAITSSET. The entire CDR3 protein reads CAITSSETQYF.

This clone was detected ten times or more. The read falls 3 residues short of the CDR3 end, and the missing part is taken from the germline J gene. This sequence joins TRBV14 and TRBJ1-5, with 10 nucleotides matching TRBD1. V shed 3 bases, J shed 1 base, and the junction held 0 bases outside the gene matches. CDR1 and CDR2 (germline): SGHDN, FVKESK. This CDR3 has 15 amino acids. Partial CDR3 DNA: TGTGCCAGCAGCCAGGGACAGGGGAGCAATCAGCCC. It yields the protein CASSQGQGSNQP. The whole CDR3 reads CASSQGQGSNQPQHF.

This clone was observed at least ten times. The read finishes 3 residues shy of the CDR3 end, and the germline J gene is used to complete it. The V and J genes are TRBV19 and TRBJ1-6; 10 nucleotides agree with TRBD1. The J segment lost 10 bases and the V segment lost 2 bases, leaving 11 bases of the junction unmatched. This CDR3 is built from 17 residues. Germline CDR1 LNHDA, CDR2 SQIVND (reference sequence). The sequenced part of the CDR3 DNA is TGTGCCAGTAGTATACCCCGGACAGGGGGTGTGGGATCACCC. It specifies CASSIPRTGGVGSP. The full CDR3 protein is CASSIPRTGGVGSPLHF.

This clone was seen many times. Read data end 3 residues before the CDR3 end; the end is taken from the germline J gene. The chain is built from TRBV6-1 and TRBJ2-5, with D possibly being TRBD2 (5 bases). Looked up from germline, CDR1 is MNHNS and CDR2 is SASEGT. V lost 4 bases, J lost 6 bases, and 15 bases lay in between. This CDR3 contains 14 residues. CDR3 loop: CASSARRGSQTQYF. CDR3 bases read: TGTGCCAGCAGTGCCCGACGGGGATCACAGACC.

This clone was seen many times. The read finishes 3 residues shy of the CDR3 end, and the germline J gene is used to complete it. The V call is TRBV13, the J call TRBJ2-1; TRBD1 matches 11 bases. CDR1 and CDR2 from the germline V gene are PRHDT and FYEKMQ (reference sequence). CDR3 length: 19 amino acids. With V trimmed by 1 base and J by 8 bases, 16 bases remained unmatched. The sequenced CDR3 bases are TGTGCCAGCAGCTTAGCCGGATCCTTCCGGGACAGGGGGACGTATGAG. Its protein is CASSLAGSFRDRGTYE. The CDR3 as a whole reads CASSLAGSFRDRGTYEQFF.

This clone was found many times. The CDR3 goes on 3 residues after the read ends, and that part is filled in from the germline J gene. V usage is TRBV7-2 and J usage is TRBJ2-5; 11 nucleotides align to TRBD2. CDR1 is SGHTA, CDR2 FQGNSA, per germline. The CDR3 contains 14 residues. The part of the CDR3 DNA that was read is TGTGCCAGCAGCCCCGAACTAGCGGGAGCCACC. Protein sequence: CASSPELAGAT. The whole CDR3 region reads CASSPELAGATQYF.